A selection of T cell receptor beta chains follows, all from one sample in a study of cytomegalovirus exposure and HLA in healthy donors. Sequencing used immunoSEQ multiplex PCR; TCRdb keeps in-frame clones, though not all of them. This table lists tens of thousands of clones. Sequencing was carried out using PBMCs. These TCRs come from a woman aged 40 to 55 in good health and CMV-seropositive. CDR3s include the opening cysteine and the closing phenylalanine or tryptophan. The D gene is left open where the match is weak.

J gene: TRBJ2-2
D gene: -
V gene: TRBV10-1
CDR3 DNA: TGCGCCAGCAGTGCCTCAGCGTGGACCGGGGAGCTGTTTTTT
CDR3 protein: CASSASAWTGELFF

J gene: TRBJ1-4
D gene: -
V gene: TRBV7-9
CDR3 DNA: TGTGCCAGCAGCTTAGTGGGGAGGGAAAAACTGTTTTTT
CDR3 protein: CASSLVGREKLFF

J gene: TRBJ1-1
D gene: -
V gene: TRBV2
CDR3 DNA: TGTGCCAGCAGGACTCGGGGGGGCTTGGGCACTGAAGCTTTCTTT
CDR3 protein: CASRTRGGLGTEAFF

J gene: TRBJ2-1
D gene: TRBD2
V gene: TRBV4-3
CDR3 DNA: TGCGCCAGCAGTGGGACTAGAGGGTTAGGGGAGCAGTTCTTC
CDR3 protein: CASSGTRGLGEQFF

J gene: TRBJ1-1
D gene: -
V gene: TRBV10-3
CDR3 DNA: TGTGCCATCAGCCCCGACATGAACACTGAAGCTTTCTTT
CDR3 protein: CAISPDMNTEAFF

J gene: TRBJ1-1
D gene: TRBD1
V gene: TRBV2
CDR3 DNA: TGTGCCAGCAGTAACAAGAGGGGACAGGGAGGGACTGAAGCTTTCTTT
CDR3 protein: CASSNKRGQGGTEAFF

J gene: TRBJ2-7
D gene: TRBD2
V gene: TRBV9
CDR3 DNA: TGTGCCAGCAGCGTGGGAGGGAACTACGAGCAGTACTTC
CDR3 protein: CASSVGGNYEQYF

J gene: TRBJ2-5
D gene: TRBD2
V gene: TRBV6-5
CDR3 DNA: TGTGCCAGCAGTAGCGGGAGAGGAGAGACCCAGTACTTC
CDR3 protein: CASSSGRGETQYF

J gene: TRBJ1-1
D gene: TRBD1
V gene: TRBV5-1
CDR3 DNA: TGCGCCAGCAGCGACCAGGGGGCCCTGAACACTGAAGCTTTCTTT
CDR3 protein: CASSDQGALNTEAFF

J gene: TRBJ1-6
D gene: -
V gene: TRBV15
CDR3 DNA: TGTGCCACCAGCAGAGATCCTCCCGGAGTCAGTTCACCCCTCCACTTT
CDR3 protein: CATSRDPPGVSSPLHF

J gene: TRBJ2-7
D gene: -
V gene: TRBV27
CDR3 DNA: TGTGCCAGCAGTCGCTACGCGGGGTACGAGCAGTACTTC
CDR3 protein: CASSRYAGYEQYF

J gene: TRBJ2-7
D gene: TRBD2
V gene: TRBV18
CDR3 DNA: TGTGCCAGCTCAGGGGATTGGGAGGGGATCTACGAGCAGTACTTC
CDR3 protein: CASSGDWEGIYEQYF

J gene: TRBJ1-4
D gene: -
V gene: TRBV19
CDR3 DNA: TGTGCCAGTTCCTTATTCAGTGGTGAAAAACTGTTTTTT
CDR3 protein: CASSLFSGEKLFF

J gene: TRBJ2-5
D gene: TRBD1
V gene: TRBV5-1
CDR3 DNA: TGCGCCAGCAGCAAGGGACAGACCCAAGAGACCCAGTACTTC
CDR3 protein: CASSKGQTQETQYF

J gene: TRBJ2-7
D gene: TRBD2
V gene: TRBV29-1
CDR3 DNA: TGCAGCGTTGAATACAGCGGGATAGTCGAGCAGTACTTC
CDR3 protein: CSVEYSGIVEQYF

J gene: TRBJ2-3
D gene: TRBD2
V gene: TRBV5-6
CDR3 DNA: TGTGCCAGCAGGGGACTAGCGGGCACAGATACGCAGTATTTT
CDR3 protein: CASRGLAGTDTQYF

J gene: TRBJ2-7
D gene: TRBD1
V gene: TRBV6-5
CDR3 DNA: TGTGCCAGCACCCGGGACAGGGGGCGCGAGCAGTACTTC
CDR3 protein: CASTRDRGREQYF

J gene: TRBJ1-4
D gene: -
V gene: TRBV5-1
CDR3 DNA: TGCGCCAGCAGCTTAGGGGATAGAGGGACAAGTGAAAAACTGTTTTTT
CDR3 protein: CASSLGDRGTSEKLFF

J gene: TRBJ2-7
D gene: TRBD2
V gene: TRBV10-1
CDR3 DNA: TGCGCCAGCAGTGAGTCGCGGGGGGGGACGGGGGCCTACGAGCAGTACTTC
CDR3 protein: CASSESRGGTGAYEQYF

J gene: TRBJ2-2
D gene: TRBD2
V gene: TRBV6-5
CDR3 DNA: TGTGCCAGCAGTTACGGGACTAGCGGACCCGGGGAGCTGTTTTTT
CDR3 protein: CASSYGTSGPGELFF

J gene: TRBJ2-7
D gene: TRBD2
V gene: TRBV27
CDR3 DNA: TGTGCCAGCAGTTGGGGCTGGGGGCGGGGGGGCTCCTACGAGCAGTACTTC
CDR3 protein: CASSWGWGRGGSYEQYF

J gene: TRBJ2-1
D gene: TRBD2
V gene: TRBV10-2
CDR3 DNA: TGCGCCACCAACCGTCCGGGACTAGGGAGCTCCAATGAGCAGTTCTTC
CDR3 protein: CATNRPGLGSSNEQFF

J gene: TRBJ1-4
D gene: -
V gene: TRBV6-5
CDR3 DNA: TGTGCCAGCAGTTACTCTAGCGGGCGCAATGAAAAACTGTTTTTT
CDR3 protein: CASSYSSGRNEKLFF

J gene: TRBJ2-7
D gene: -
V gene: TRBV11-2
CDR3 DNA: TGTGCCAGCAACACCTACCAGGGATCCGAGCAGTACTTC
CDR3 protein: CASNTYQGSEQYF

J gene: TRBJ2-3
D gene: TRBD2
V gene: TRBV7-2
CDR3 DNA: TGTGCCAGCAGCTTAACAGCGGGAGCCACAGATACGCAGTATTTT
CDR3 protein: CASSLTAGATDTQYF

J gene: TRBJ2-1
D gene: TRBD2
V gene: TRBV7-9
CDR3 DNA: TGTGCCAGCAGCTTGAGTCCGTGGGGGGGACTCAATGAGCAGTTCTTC
CDR3 protein: CASSLSPWGGLNEQFF

J gene: TRBJ2-5
D gene: TRBD1
V gene: TRBV30
CDR3 DNA: TGTGCCTGGAGTGTACAGGGGGCCTTCGACCAAGAGACCCAGTACTTC
CDR3 protein: CAWSVQGAFDQETQYF

J gene: TRBJ1-6
D gene: -
V gene: TRBV6-6
CDR3 DNA: TGTGCCAGCAGGGGAGGGGACGAAGCCCTCCACTTT
CDR3 protein: CASRGGDEALHF

J gene: TRBJ2-1
D gene: TRBD1
V gene: TRBV7-3
CDR3 DNA: TGTGCCAGCAGCTTAAGGGACAGGGGGGGGTATGAGCAGTTCTTC
CDR3 protein: CASSLRDRGGYEQFF

J gene: TRBJ2-2
D gene: -
V gene: TRBV5-1
CDR3 DNA: TGCGCCAGCAGCTTAACGGACAGTTACACCGGGGAGCTGTTTTTT
CDR3 protein: CASSLTDSYTGELFF

J gene: TRBJ2-3
D gene: -
V gene: TRBV13
CDR3 DNA: TGTGCCAGCAGCCGAATGCTCCGGGATGGGCAGTATTTT
CDR3 protein: CASSRMLRDGQYF

J gene: TRBJ1-2
D gene: -
V gene: TRBV25-1
CDR3 DNA: TGTGCCAGCAGTGAATGTTTCAGGGCTGGTAGCTATGGCTACACCTTC
CDR3 protein: CASSECFRAGSYGYTF

J gene: TRBJ2-7
D gene: TRBD2
V gene: TRBV7-9
CDR3 DNA: TGTGCCAGCAGCTTAGATCTAGCGGGCCTCTACGAGCAGTACTTC
CDR3 protein: CASSLDLAGLYEQYF

J gene: TRBJ2-1
D gene: -
V gene: TRBV7-2
CDR3 DNA: TGTGCCAGCAGCTCCGGAAGTGTGCGGGGCTTTAACAATGAGCAGTTCTTC
CDR3 protein: CASSSGSVRGFNNEQFF

J gene: TRBJ2-7
D gene: TRBD2
V gene: TRBV5-1
CDR3 DNA: TGCGCCAGCAGCTATGGTCTAGCGGGGAACTCAGGAGGCTACGAGCAGTACTTC
CDR3 protein: CASSYGLAGNSGGYEQYF